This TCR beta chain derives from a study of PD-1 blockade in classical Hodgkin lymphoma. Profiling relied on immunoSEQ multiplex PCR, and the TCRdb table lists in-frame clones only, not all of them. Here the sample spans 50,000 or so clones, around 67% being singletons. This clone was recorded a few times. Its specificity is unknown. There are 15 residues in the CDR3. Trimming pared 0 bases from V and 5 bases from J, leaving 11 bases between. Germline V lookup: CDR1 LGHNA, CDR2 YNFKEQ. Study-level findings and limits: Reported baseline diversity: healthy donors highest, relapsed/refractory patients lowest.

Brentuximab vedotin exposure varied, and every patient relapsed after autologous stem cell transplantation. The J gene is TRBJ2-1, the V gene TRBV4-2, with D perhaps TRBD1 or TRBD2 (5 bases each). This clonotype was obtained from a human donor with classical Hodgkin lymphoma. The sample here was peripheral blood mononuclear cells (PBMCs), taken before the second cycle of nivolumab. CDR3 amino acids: CASSQDWDHDNEQFF. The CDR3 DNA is TGTGCCAGCAGCCAAGATTGGGACCACGACAATGAGCAGTTCTTC.